This record concerns one T cell receptor beta chain sequence. The sequence runs out 3 residues before the end of the CDR3; the remainder is reconstructed from the germline J gene. The entry originates in a study of T cells in women clearing cervical HPV infection. This CDR3 comprises 13 residues. Trimming pared 1 base from V and 12 bases from J, leaving 10 bases between. The germline CDR1 and CDR2 sequences are SEHNR and FQNEAQ (reference sequence). Assay: immunoSEQ multiplex PCR; the TCRdb copy retains only in-frame clones and omits some. Here the sample table reports some 41,000 clones. The clonotype originates from a woman aged 18 to 75 with a cervical HPV16 infection that either progressed to CIN3+ or cleared (not recorded which). The material sequenced was blood buffy coat. The chain has TRBV7-9 and TRBJ1-6; possibly TRBD1 for D (5 bases). CDR3 DNA (partial): TGTGCCAGCAGCTTAGATCCAGGGCAACCC. Its translation: CASSLDPGQP. The full CDR3 protein reads CASSLDPGQPLHF.